This T cell receptor beta chain was sequenced during a study of cytomegalovirus exposure and HLA in healthy donors. 13 Jbeta primers and 60 Vbeta primers were used for the PCR. Using immunoSEQ multiplex PCR, the repertoire was profiled, and TCRdb retains in-frame clones only, with some absent. The table shows about 140,000 clones, with over 65% occurring only once. Overall study findings and caveats: Previous analysis showed most TCR beta V segments were productive about 87% or about 30% of the time. A later analysis reportedly found that, within productive TCRs, an Asian-associated ancestry cluster had fewer N-insertions than the mean observed across the approximately 600 donors. Later on, an analysis showed TCR association rates differing by HLA locus, with DRB1 the most and HLA-C the fewest.

To note about this clone: The antigen remains unidentified.

CDR1 and CDR2 (germline): LNHDA, SQIVND (reference sequence). With V trimmed by 3 bases and J by 5 bases, 15 bases remained unmatched. This CDR3 contains 18 residues. This clonotype was obtained from a female donor in good health and CMV-seronegative. The V gene is TRBV19, the J gene TRBJ2-5; the match to TRBD2 covers 10 bases. The specimen was PBMCs. The CDR3, as DNA: TGTGCCAGTAGTATGGGGGAGAGAGCGGGAGGGCCCTATGAGACCCAGTACTTC. Translated, it gives CASSMGERAGGPYETQYF.